This T cell receptor (beta chain) was captured by sequencing in a study of blood T cell repertoires in COVID-19. The overall study: Sample material is recorded as cDNA or gDNA derived from T cells, B-cell-depleted T cells, or PBMCs.

Clones were sequenced by immunoSEQ multiplex PCR, and TCRdb holds only the in-frame ones, with some missing. In the table there are some 200,000 clones, over 80% of which are singletons. Germline CDR1 and CDR2: MNHEY and SVGAGI. This CDR3 region has 14 residues. Trimming at V came to 6 bases and at J to 2 bases, leaving 5 bases not matched to a gene. Sequenced: peripheral blood. The chain recombines TRBV6-5 with TRBJ1-2, with TRBD1 identical over 8 bases. The origin of this receptor is a woman between 35 and 50 years old with acute or convalescent COVID-19. CDR3 DNA sequence: TGTGCCAGCAGCCCGAGACAGGGGAACTATGGCTACACCTTC. Its protein is CASSPRQGNYGYTF.